This section outlines one TCR beta chain sequence together with its context. Its matching antigen is unknown. The sample originates from a study of cytomegalovirus exposure and HLA in healthy donors. Across the whole study: Approximately 85 million unique TCRs from HLA-typed donors were held in an early release of data. General study results and limits: A highly shared variant cluster was judged a likely technical artifact.

Both 60 Vbeta primers and 13 Jbeta primers went into the PCR. Here immunoSEQ multiplex PCR was the method, and the copy in TCRdb shows in-frame clones only, minus some. The repertoire has some 100,000 clones, approximately 72% of them found once; the top ten carry 3%. Trimming took off 5 bases at V and 2 bases at J, with 14 bases between the two ends. The CDR3 contains 15 residues. CDR1 is SGHTA, CDR2 FQGNSA, per germline. The rearrangement links TRBV7-2 to TRBJ2-3; the D gene is possibly TRBD2 (6 bases). The specimen sequenced was PBMCs. This clonotype originated in a female donor in good health and CMV-seropositive. DNA for the CDR3: TGTGCCAGCAGCCCTCGTGGGGGGAACACAGATACGCAGTATTTT. Amino acid sequence: CASSPRGGNTDTQYF.